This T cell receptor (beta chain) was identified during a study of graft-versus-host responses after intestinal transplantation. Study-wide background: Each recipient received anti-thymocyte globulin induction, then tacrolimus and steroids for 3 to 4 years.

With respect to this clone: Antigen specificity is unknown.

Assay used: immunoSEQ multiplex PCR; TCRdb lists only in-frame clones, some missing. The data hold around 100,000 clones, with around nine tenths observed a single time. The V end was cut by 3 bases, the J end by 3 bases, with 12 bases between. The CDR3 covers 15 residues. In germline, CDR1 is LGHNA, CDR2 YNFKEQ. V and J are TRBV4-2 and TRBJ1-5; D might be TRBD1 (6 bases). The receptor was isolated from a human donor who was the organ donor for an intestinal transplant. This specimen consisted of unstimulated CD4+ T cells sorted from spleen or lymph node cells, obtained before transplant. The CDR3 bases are TGTGCCAGCAGCCACCGCCGGGACAACAATCAGCCCCAGCATTTT. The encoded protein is CASSHRRDNNQPQHF.